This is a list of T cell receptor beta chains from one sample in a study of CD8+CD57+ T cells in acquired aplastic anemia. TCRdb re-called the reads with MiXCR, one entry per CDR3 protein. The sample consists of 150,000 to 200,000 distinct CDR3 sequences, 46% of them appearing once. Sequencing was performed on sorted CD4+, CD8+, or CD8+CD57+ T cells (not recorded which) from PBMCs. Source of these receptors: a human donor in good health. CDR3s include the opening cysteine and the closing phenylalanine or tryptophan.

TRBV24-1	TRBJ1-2	CATSDIGGVGGYTF
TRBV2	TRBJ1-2	CASKLSGGTDGYTF
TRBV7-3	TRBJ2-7	CASSLTGDSYEQYF
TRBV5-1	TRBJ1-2	CASTLGSGTPSNYGYTF
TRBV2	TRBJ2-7	CASSFGGWEYEQYF
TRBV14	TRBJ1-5	CASSQDLTGKDNQPQHF
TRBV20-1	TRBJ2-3	CSAGTSARTDTQYF
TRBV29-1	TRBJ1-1	CSVQGDLNTEAFF
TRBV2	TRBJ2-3	CASSEGFGITDTQYF
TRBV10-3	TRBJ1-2	CAISETRGTVYGYTF
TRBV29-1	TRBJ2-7	CSVEGTGPGSYEQYF
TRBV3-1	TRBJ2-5	CASSRGRTAYQETQYF
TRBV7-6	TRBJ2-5	CASSFPTSGSPETQYF
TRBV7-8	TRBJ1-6	CASSFVEDSPLHF
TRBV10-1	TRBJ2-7	CASTGSGTSGGPYEQYF
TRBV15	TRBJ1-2	CATSRPFPGQGDYGYTF
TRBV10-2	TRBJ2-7	CASSENSGSYEQYF
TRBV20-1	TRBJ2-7	CSASDRGYEQYF
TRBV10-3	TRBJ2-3	CAIRADRGTDTQYF
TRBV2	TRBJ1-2	CASHLTGILAVYGYTF
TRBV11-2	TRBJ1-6	CASIPMGAQGYSPLHF
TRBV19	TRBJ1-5	CASSMTGTYSNQPQHF
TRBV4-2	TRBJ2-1	CASSRDFLSYNEQFF
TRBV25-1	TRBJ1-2	CASSEGGGMYGYTF
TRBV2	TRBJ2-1	CASSYPAGAGEQFF
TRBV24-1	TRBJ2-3	CATSDSSLFNTDTQYF
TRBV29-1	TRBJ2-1	CSGKTSGRMNEQFF
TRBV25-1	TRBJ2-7	CASSEFGSLYEQYF
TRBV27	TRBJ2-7	CASSWTSRSYEQYF
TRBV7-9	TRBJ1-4	CASSLVAKGGLFF
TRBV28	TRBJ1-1	CASSLAQKNTEAFF
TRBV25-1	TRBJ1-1	CASTGRQSEAFF
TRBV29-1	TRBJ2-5	CSVDGGRETQYF
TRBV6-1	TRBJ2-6	CASRVEGASGANVLTF
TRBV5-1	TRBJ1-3	CASSLVGLAGNTIYF
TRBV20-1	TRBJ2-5	CSARPGTGRETQYF
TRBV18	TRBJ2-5	CASTSGTQETQYF
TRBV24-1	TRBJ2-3	CATSDGGGNEQYF
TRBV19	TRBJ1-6	CASSMYRRGARNSPLHF
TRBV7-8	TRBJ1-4	CASSSHRVHEKLFF
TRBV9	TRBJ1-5	CASSPSVGGNQPQHF
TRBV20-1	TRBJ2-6	CSAPDRESGANVLTF
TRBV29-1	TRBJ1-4	CSAPNEDRGSNEKLFF
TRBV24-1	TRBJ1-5	CATSGGDGSDGQHF
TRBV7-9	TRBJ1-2	CASSQNRDGYTF
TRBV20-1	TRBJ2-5	CSAKGQGERETQYF
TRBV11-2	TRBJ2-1	CASSLETSLDNEQFF
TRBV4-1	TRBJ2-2	CASSQHKGGLYGELFF
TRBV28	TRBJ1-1	CASRKSQTDAFF
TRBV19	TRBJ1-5	CASSIDRQSAQHF
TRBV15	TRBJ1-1	CATSPYSGAVTEAFF
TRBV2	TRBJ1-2	CASSEALGAPYGYTF
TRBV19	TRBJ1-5	CASSITGTDQPRHF